The next 30 T cell receptor beta chains were all read from a single sample in a study of shared clonotypes between healthy human individuals. The data were produced by immunoSEQ multiplex PCR, yet TCRdb's version contains in-frame clones alone and is incomplete. Of about a million clones listed, roughly 77% are singletons. The sequencing sample was made of memory CD4+ T cells from PBMCs. Subset meaning: CD45RA-negative fraction. All receptors derive from a man in his late teens or twenties in good health. Some clones in this sample may be carry-over from other donors' samples.

This rearrangement joins TRBV7-3 to TRBJ2-7; TRBD2 matches 10 bases. Germline values: CDR1 SGHTA, CDR2 FQGTGA. V lost 6 bases to trimming and J lost 4 bases; unmatched junction nucleotides: 9. The CDR3 consists of 15 residues. For the CDR3, the DNA is TGTGCCAGCAGTCAAGCTAGCGGGAGTCAGTACGAGCAGTACTTC. It specifies CASSQASGSQYEQYF.

This clone has only one observation. The rearrangement links TRBV30 to TRBJ2-7; perhaps TRBD2 as D (5 bases). Looked up from germline, CDR1 is GTSNPN and CDR2 is SVGIG (reference sequence). V lost 1 base to trimming and J lost 7 bases, with 11 bases between them. This CDR3 contains 12 residues. The CDR3 is CAWSGPSGEQYF. The CDR3, as DNA: TGTGCCTGGAGTGGACCTTCGGGGGAGCAGTACTTC.

The sample holds a few counts of this clone. The rearrangement uses TRBV2 and TRBJ1-1; D gene uncertain. CDR3 length: 15 residues. Deletions cut 0 bases from V and 4 bases from J, with 12 bases between. The V gene's germline CDR1 is SNHLY and CDR2 FYNNEI. CDR3 nucleotide sequence: TGTGCCAGCAGTGAAGCGCCGGGTAAGGGCACTGAAGCTTTCTTT. It yields the protein CASSEAPGKGTEAFF.

The chain employs TRBV28 and TRBJ2-7; D call uncertain. CDR3 size: 14 residues. Looked up from germline, CDR1 is MDHEN and CDR2 is SYDVKM. V dropped 3 bases and J dropped 3 bases, with 12 bases sitting between them. The CDR3 region is CASSFRAPLYEQYF. The CDR3 DNA follows: TGTGCCAGCAGTTTTCGCGCGCCCCTCTACGAGCAGTACTTC.

This clone has ten or more counts. The chain uses TRBV7-3 and TRBJ2-5, with 11 positions matching TRBD2. The CDR3 is 17 residues long. Germline values: CDR1 SGHTA, CDR2 FQGTGA. Unmatched junction bases numbered 4, after V lost 1 base and J lost 0 bases. As DNA, the CDR3 is TGTGCCAGCAGCTTAAACGAGACTAGCGGGGACCAAGAGACCCAGTACTTC. Protein: CASSLNETSGDQETQYF. Full variable domain (rest looked up from reference TRBV7-3 and TRBJ2-5): GAGVSQTPSNKVTEKGKYVELRCDPISGHTALYWYRQSLGQGPEFLIYFQGTGAADDSGLPNDRFFAVRPEGSVSTLKIQRTERGDSAVYLCASSLNETSGDQETQYFGPGTRLLVL.

The V call is TRBV7-2, the J call TRBJ1-4; D possibly corresponds to TRBD1 (6 bases). The ends were cut back, 1 base at V and 7 bases at J, with 16 bases in the middle. In germline, CDR1 is SGHTA, CDR2 FQGNSA. CDR3 size: 16 residues. The CDR3: CASSLVGTGGGEKLFF. CDR3 nucleotides: TGTGCCAGCAGCTTAGTAGGGACCGGGGGCGGTGAAAAACTGTTTTTT. Based on the CDR3 plus reference TRBV7-2 and TRBJ1-4, the full variable domain is GAGVSQSPSNKVTEKGKDVELRCDPISGHTALYWYRQSLGQGLEFLIYFQGNSAPDKSGLPSDRFSAERTGGSVSTLTIQRTQQEDSAVYLCASSLVGTGGGEKLFFGSGTQLSVL.

This sequence joins TRBV5-1 and TRBJ2-2, with TRBD2 as a possible D gene (6 bases). V gave up 4 bases and J gave up 3 bases, with 16 bases separating them. CDR3 length equals 16 residues. Looked up from germline, CDR1 is SGHRS and CDR2 is YFSETQ. CDR3 protein: CASSRRTGDDTGELFF. The CDR3 nucleotides are TGCGCCAGCAGCCGCCGGACGGGAGACGACACCGGGGAGCTGTTTTTT.

This chain uses TRBV19 with TRBJ2-1; a possible D gene is TRBD1 (6 bases). The CDR3 spans 13 residues. The germline V gene encodes CDR1 LNHDA and CDR2 SQIVND (reference sequence). The V and J ends lost 5 bases and 4 bases respectively, with 9 bases between them. The CDR3 DNA reads TGTGCCAGTAGTCGACAGGTGTACAATGAGCAGTTCTTC. Protein: CASSRQVYNEQFF.

This clone was picked up a small number of times. The chain links TRBV7-9 to TRBJ2-3; D gene unclear. The CDR3 extends over 17 amino acids. Germline CDR1 is SEHNR and CDR2 is FQNEAQ (reference sequence). Trimming left V 4 bases short and J 2 bases short, with 19 bases between. Here the CDR3 reads CASSSQRSRRLTDTQYF. In nucleotides, the CDR3 is TGTGCCAGCAGCTCCCAGCGCTCTAGACGCCTCACAGATACGCAGTATTTT.

With respect to this clone: Other DNA sequences from this sample encode an identical CDR3 as well. This CDR3 is CASSLLPIPGNFSYEQYF. The CDR3 DNA is TGTGCCAGCAGTCTACTACCGATCCCCGGGAACTTCTCCTACGAGCAGTACTTC. The chain couples TRBV27 to TRBJ2-7, with D possibly TRBD2 on 5 matching bases. The germline V gene encodes CDR1 MNHEY and CDR2 SMNVEV (reference sequence). The CDR3 consists of 18 residues. Trimming cost V 5 bases and J 0 bases, with 23 bases left between them.

V usage is TRBV10-3 and J usage is TRBJ2-2; D uncertain. CDR3 length: 16 amino acids. Germline CDR1 ENHRY, CDR2 SYGVKD. V was clipped by 3 bases and J by 6 bases, with 17 bases between them. CDR3 region: CAISERRNKVSGELFF. For the CDR3, the DNA is TGTGCCATCAGTGAACGGAGAAATAAAGTCTCCGGGGAGCTGTTTTTT.

The chain employs TRBV18 and TRBJ2-1; TRBD1 matches 12 bases. CDR3 length equals 16 residues. V was pared by 3 bases and J by 16 bases, with 16 bases of the junction left unmatched. CDR1 and CDR2 (germline): KGHSH, LQKENI. The CDR3 DNA reads TGTGCCAGCTCACCCCAGCCGGGACAGGGGGCGTTAAGTCAATTCTTC. Protein: CASSPQPGQGALSQFF.

In nucleotides, the CDR3 is TGTGCCAGTAGGTCATCTGCTGGAAACACCATATATTTT. It is translated as CASRSSAGNTIYF. The genes are TRBV19 and TRBJ1-3; no firm D call. CDR3 length: 13 residues. V lost 6 bases to trimming and J lost 2 bases, with 8 bases between them. Per germline, CDR1 LNHDA and CDR2 SQIVND (reference sequence).

The rearrangement joins TRBV6-5 to TRBJ1-1; no firm D call. V lost 4 bases and J lost 4, with 13 bases in between. The CDR3 contains 14 residues. The germline V gene has CDR1 MNHEY and CDR2 SVGAGI. CDR3 region: CASSSWAETTEAFF. As DNA, the CDR3 is TGTGCCAGCAGTTCCTGGGCTGAGACCACTGAAGCTTTCTTT.

The chain joins TRBV18 to TRBJ1-3; D not resolved. V lost 6 bases and J 0 bases, leaving 15 bases between the germline ends. The CDR3 totals 16 residues. The germline CDR1 and CDR2 sequences are KGHSH and LQKENI. CDR3 bases: TGTGCCAGCTCCCTAAATGTAGCCGGCTCTGGAAACACCATATATTTT. This codes for CASSLNVAGSGNTIYF.

This chain joins TRBV10-1 and TRBJ2-1, with TRBD2 identical over 9 bases. V was clipped by 10 bases and J by 6 bases; unmatched bases: 10. CDR3 size: 14 residues. The germline gives CDR1 WNHNN, CDR2 SYGVQD (reference sequence). CDR3 coding DNA: TGCGCCAACTGGGAGACTAGCGGCCCCAATGAGCAGTTCTTC. Translation: CANWETSGPNEQFF.

The chain carries TRBV6-5 and TRBJ2-3; D is unclear. CDR1 and CDR2 from the germline V gene are MNHEY and SVGAGI. V was trimmed by 2 bases and J by 6 bases, leaving 9 bases between them. This CDR3 contains 13 residues. This chain's CDR3 is CASSYLTSDTQYF. CDR3 nucleotide sequence: TGTGCCAGCAGTTACCTCACCTCTGATACGCAGTATTTT.

The J gene is TRBJ2-5, the V gene TRBV7-3, with 8 bases identical to TRBD2. J was trimmed by 2 bases and V by 2 bases; bases with no gene match: 4. The CDR3 is 15 amino acids. The germline V gene encodes CDR1 SGHTA and CDR2 FQGTGA. This CDR3 reads CASSLLSGTQETQYF. CDR3 DNA sequence: TGTGCCAGCAGCTTACTTAGCGGGACGCAAGAGACCCAGTACTTC.

The chain combines TRBV29-1 with TRBJ2-1, with no clear D. The CDR3 has 13 residues. Trimming stripped 4 bases from V and 6 bases from J, with 13 bases between. Germline V CDR1 and CDR2: SQVTM, ANQGSEA. CDR3 region: CSVGAINSNEQFF. In DNA, the CDR3 is TGCAGCGTTGGTGCCATTAACAGCAATGAGCAGTTCTTC.

The rearrangement uses TRBV4-2 and TRBJ1-2; D may be TRBD1 (6 bases). Germline V gene sequence: CDR1 LGHNA, CDR2 YNFKEQ. V shed 5 bases and J shed 7 bases, with 14 bases lying between them. This CDR3 comprises 13 residues. CDR3 bases: TGTGCCAGCAGCAGTGGGACATCCCTTGGCTACACCTTC. Its protein is CASSSGTSLGYTF.

The gene calls are TRBV7-9 and TRBJ2-7, with D hard to call. Germline-derived CDR1 and CDR2 are SEHNR and FQNEAQ (reference sequence). V was pared by 2 bases and J by 4 bases, with 12 bases between. This CDR3 has 14 residues. The CDR3 loop reads CASSLPGNGYEQYF. In nucleotides, the CDR3 is TGTGCCAGCAGCTTACCAGGAAACGGTTACGAGCAGTACTTC. The full variable domain, rest sourced from reference TRBV7-9 and TRBJ2-7, is DTGVSQNPRHKITKRGQNVTFRCDPISEHNRLYWYRQTLGQGPEFLTYFQNEAQLEKSRLLSDRFSAERPKGSFSTLEIQRTEQGDSAMYLCASSLPGNGYEQYFGPGTRLTVT.

This clone appeared a few times. This chain connects TRBV11-2 to TRBJ2-7; D not resolved. The CDR3 consists of 17 residues. CDR1 and CDR2 from the germline V gene are SGHAT and FQNNGV. Trimming stripped 5 bases from V and 0 bases from J, with 20 bases between. The DNA for the CDR3 is TGTGCCAGCAGCACGATCCTGAGTCTCGAATTCTCCTACGAGCAGTACTTC. This gives the protein CASSTILSLEFSYEQYF.

The gene calls are TRBV19 and TRBJ1-2, with D possibly being TRBD1 (5 bases). Trimming pared 6 bases from V and 0 bases from J, leaving 11 bases between. The CDR3 consists of 14 residues. Germline loops: CDR1 LNHDA, CDR2 SQIVND (reference sequence). CDR3 DNA: TGTGCCAGTAGGACGGGGGTAACTAACTATGGCTACACCTTC. Amino acids: CASRTGVTNYGYTF.

The rearrangement uses TRBV6-5 and TRBJ1-2; D uncertain. CDR3 size: 14 residues. CDR1 is MNHEY and CDR2 is SVGAGI in the germline V gene. With 5 bases removed from V and 5 bases from J, the gap between germline ends came to 15 bases. As DNA, the CDR3 is TGTGCCAGCAGTCAAACCGGGAGTACTTATGGCTACACCTTC. This sequence encodes CASSQTGSTYGYTF.

The chain is built from TRBV2 and TRBJ2-1; 8 nucleotides match TRBD2. The CDR3 covers 15 residues. Germline V gives CDR1 SNHLY, CDR2 FYNNEI. J was trimmed by 7 bases and V by 2 bases; bases with no gene match: 7. CDR3: CASSELGTRGNEQFF. The CDR3 nucleotides are TGTGCCAGCAGTGAACTCGGGACTAGGGGGAATGAGCAGTTCTTC.

The chain has TRBV7-6 and TRBJ2-3; 14 positions agree with TRBD2. V trimming: 6 bases; J trimming: 0 bases; junction bases outside the gene matches: 11. This CDR3 comprises 19 residues. Germline CDR1 reads SGHVS; CDR2 reads FNYEAQ. The CDR3 coding sequence is TGTGCCAGCAGGAGGACTAGCGGGAGGATGGGGGGTAGCACAGATACGCAGTATTTT. Amino acids: CASRRTSGRMGGSTDTQYF.

This clone was counted a single time. This chain joins TRBV4-1 and TRBJ2-7; possibly TRBD1 for D (6 bases). The germline gives CDR1 MGHRA, CDR2 YSYEKL. The CDR3 totals 13 residues. V lost 4 bases and J 2 bases, leaving 9 bases between the germline ends. CDR3 nucleotide sequence: TGCGCCAGCAGCCTGGACAGCGCCTACGAGCAGTACTTC. This sequence encodes CASSLDSAYEQYF.

V gene TRBV28 combines with J gene TRBJ1-4; possibly TRBD1 for D (6 bases). CDR1 and CDR2 (germline): MDHEN, SYDVKM. V lost 6 bases, J lost 9 bases, and 14 bases lay in between. The CDR3 is 13 amino acids. CDR3: CASSLTGGKKLFF. The CDR3 DNA reads TGTGCCAGCAGCTTGACAGGTGGGAAAAAACTGTTTTTT. The full variable domain, in which reference TRBV28 and TRBJ1-4 provide the parts outside the CDR3, is DVKVTQSSRYLVKRTGEKVFLECVQDMDHENMFWYRQDPGLGLRLIYFSYDVKMKEKGDIPEGYSVSREKKERFSLILESASTNQTSMYLCASSLTGGKKLFFGSGTQLSVL.

The J gene is TRBJ2-7, the V gene TRBV28; D is perhaps TRBD2 (6 bases). The V gene's germline CDR1 is MDHEN and CDR2 SYDVKM. The CDR3 is made up of 13 amino acids. V was shortened by 5 bases and J by 4 bases, with 12 bases between the two germline ends. CDR3 sequence reads: CASSPPGRYEQYF. CDR3 bases: TGTGCCAGCAGTCCCCCAGGGAGGTACGAGCAGTACTTC.

The chain joins TRBV5-1 to TRBJ2-7, with D perhaps matching TRBD2 (5 bases). With 5 bases removed from V and 2 bases from J, the gap between germline ends came to 17 bases. CDR3 size: 15 residues. Germline V lookup: CDR1 SGHRS, CDR2 YFSETQ. The CDR3 DNA follows: TGCGCCAGCAGGCTCGGCGGGCCCCCGGCCTACGAGCAGTACTTC. It yields the protein CASRLGGPPAYEQYF.